These T cell receptor beta chains were read from a single sample in a study of memory CD4+ T cells and cytomegalovirus serostatus. Clones were read by immunoSEQ multiplex PCR, and TCRdb kept only the in-frame ones, dropping some. The sample lists some 65,000 clones; over 60% were seen once. The specimen was memory CD4+ T cells from blood. The receptors here all came from an adult in good health and CMV-seronegative. Some clones in this sample may be carry-over from other donors' samples. Each CDR3 is given with its conserved first and last residue. D genes are given only for firm matches. Where a row states a size, it is once, few, many or the class of an expanded clone; other rows omit it.

clone_size	d_call	cdr3_length	v_call	j_call	cdr3_nt	cdr3_aa
-	-	12	TRBV6-1	TRBJ1-2	TGTGCCAGCAGTCCCCCGGGGGTGGGCTACACCTTC	CASSPPGVGYTF
-	TRBD1	14	TRBV6-6	TRBJ2-7	TGTGCCACCCATCCCGGGACAGGGGGGTACGAGCAGTACTTC	CATHPGTGGYEQYF
-	TRBD2	16	TRBV19	TRBJ2-5	TGTGCCAGTAGTATGAGGACTAGCGGTCTCCAAGAGACCCAGTACTTC	CASSMRTSGLQETQYF
once	TRBD2	13	TRBV11-3	TRBJ2-5	TGTGCCAGCAGCAAGGTGGGGGGGGAGACCCAGTACTTC	CASSKVGGETQYF
-	-	15	TRBV19	TRBJ2-7	TGTGCCAGTAGTATTTCTGGTCAGAGCTCCTACGAGCAGTACTTC	CASSISGQSSYEQYF
-	-	15	TRBV7-2	TRBJ2-1	TGTGCCAGCCCCTCTGGTTCGAGCTCCTACAATGAGCAGTTCTTC	CASPSGSSSYNEQFF
-	-	17	TRBV10-3	TRBJ1-4	TGTGCCATCAGTGAGTCAGTTATGAGGACCGGTAATGAAAAACTGTTTTTT	CAISESVMRTGNEKLFF
-	-	15	TRBV7-2	TRBJ1-5	TGTGCCAGCAGCACCAGGGGTTATAGCAATCAGCCCCAGCATTTT	CASSTRGYSNQPQHF
-	TRBD1	14	TRBV4-3	TRBJ2-7	TGCGCCAGCAGCGGGGACAGGGGAGATCACAAGCAGTACTTC	CASSGDRGDHKQYF
once	TRBD2	17	TRBV5-4	TRBJ2-3	TGTGCCAGCAGCTTCTATTTAGCGGGGGCCGGCACAGATACGCAGTATTTT	CASSFYLAGAGTDTQYF
-	-	12	TRBV5-4	TRBJ1-1	TGTGCCAGCAGCTTCGTGGGCACTGAAGCTTTCTTT	CASSFVGTEAFF
-	-	15	TRBV19	TRBJ1-5	TGTGCCAGTAGTATAACAGGTTATAGCAATCAGCCCCAGCATTTT	CASSITGYSNQPQHF
few	-	15	TRBV30	TRBJ2-7	TGTGCCTGGAGTGTACCTGGGCGGGATCGGCTCGAGCAGTACTTC	CAWSVPGRDRLEQYF
-	TRBD1	14	TRBV11-3	TRBJ2-2	TGTGCCAGCAGCCCCGGACAGGGACACGGGGAGCTGTTTTTT	CASSPGQGHGELFF
-	-	15	TRBV6-1	TRBJ2-7	TGTGCCAGCAGTCCGCTCAGAAACGCCGCCTACGAGCAGTACTTC	CASSPLRNAAYEQYF
-	TRBD1	14	TRBV7-9	TRBJ2-7	TGTGCCAGCAGCCCCGGGACAGGGGGCACCCGGCAGTACTTC	CASSPGTGGTRQYF
-	-	13	TRBV30	TRBJ1-5	TGTGCCTGGAGTTCGGACACCTTTGGGCCCCAGCATTTT	CAWSSDTFGPQHF
-	-	11	TRBV20-1	TRBJ2-3	TGCAGTGCTACACTAGCCTATACGCAGTATTTT	CSATLAYTQYF
once	TRBD1	16	TRBV5-5	TRBJ2-7	TGTGCCAGCAGCTTTTTGGCCCGGGACAGCTCCTACGAGCAGTACTTC	CASSFLARDSSYEQYF
-	-	18	TRBV28	TRBJ1-1	TGTGCCAGCAGTTTATTGGGACACCCCAGCGGATTGAACACTGAAGCTTTCTTT	CASSLLGHPSGLNTEAFF